This T cell receptor beta chain was sequenced during a study of tumor-infiltrating lymphocytes in oesophageal squamous cell carcinoma. MiXCR was run by TCRdb on the PCR reads, yielding one entry per CDR3 protein. Of 9,500 to 12,000 distinct CDR3 sequences in the sample, about 60% are singletons; the top ten hold 30% to 35%. There are 15 residues in the CDR3. V dropped 7 bases and J dropped 11; count of bases not matched to a gene: 19. The germline V gene has CDR1 MDHEN and CDR2 SYDVKM. This clonotype came up a few times. Sequencing was done on a sample of esophageal tumor tissue. The clonotype was recovered from a male donor with esophageal squamous cell carcinoma. V is TRBV28 and J is TRBJ2-5; 7 bases are a match to TRBD2. The CDR3 sequence: CASNPTGTIYNEQYF. CDR3 nucleotides: TGTGCCAGCAACCCTACCGGGACTATTTACAATGAGCAGTACTTC.